Sequencing of this T cell receptor (beta chain) was carried out in a study of cytomegalovirus exposure and HLA in healthy donors. This clone has a handful of counts. The germline V and J ends were trimmed by 6 bases and 6 bases, with 15 bases remaining between them. Germline-derived CDR1 and CDR2 are MNHEY and SMNVEV (reference sequence). The CDR3 spans 14 residues. Both 60 Vbeta primers and 13 Jbeta primers went into the PCR. The method was immunoSEQ multiplex PCR; TCRdb's version includes in-frame clones alone and lacks a portion of them. The top ten clones hold roughly 7.2% of a sample with some 130,000 clones, roughly 72% of them seen once.

This clonotype was obtained from a male donor in good health and CMV-seronegative. The sample was PBMCs. V gene TRBV27 combines with J gene TRBJ2-1, with D perhaps TRBD2 (5 bases). The CDR3: CASSPGGFSNEQFF. The CDR3 DNA is TGTGCCAGCAGCCCGGGCGGGTTCAGCAATGAGCAGTTCTTC.